These 20 T cell receptor beta chains were all obtained from the same sample, sequenced in a study of identifying expanded T cells in peripheral blood. Produced via immunoSEQ multiplex PCR; TCRdb's table is partial and in-frame only. The data show about 85,000 clones, with around 91% seen just once and approximately 2.6% held by the top ten. The source material was blood. The receptors were gathered from a person between 18 and 70 years old in good health.

The rearrangement joins TRBV10-1 to TRBJ2-4; the D is unclear. Germline V gene data show CDR1 as WNHNN and CDR2 as SYGVQD (reference sequence). Trimming removed 0 bases at V and 1 base at J, with 16 bases between. CDR3 length equals 18 residues. DNA for the CDR3: TGCGCCAGCAGTGAGTCTGGCCCCTTGTCTTATGCCAAAAACATTCAGTACTTC. Protein: CASSESGPLSYAKNIQYF.

This rearrangement joins TRBV5-4 to TRBJ2-5, with 9 bases fitting TRBD2. V dropped 2 bases and J dropped 5; count of bases not matched to a gene: 7. Germline V lookup: CDR1 SGHNT, CDR2 YYREEE (reference sequence). The CDR3 totals 15 residues. The CDR3 is CASSFSAGGDETQYF. The CDR3 DNA reads TGTGCCAGCAGCTTTTCAGCGGGAGGAGACGAGACCCAGTACTTC.

The rearrangement joins TRBV5-1 to TRBJ1-2; maybe TRBD1 (6 bases). Between the trimmed V and J ends, which lost 2 bases and 8 bases, there was a span of 16 bases. CDR3 size: 14 residues. Germline assignment: CDR1 SGHRS and CDR2 YFSETQ. In nucleotides, the CDR3 is TGCGCCAGCAGCTTTTTGGACAGAGAAAACGGCTACACCTTC. It codes for CASSFLDRENGYTF.

The genes are TRBV10-3 and TRBJ2-5; D is uncertain. TRBJ2-7 matches the DNA end more closely, so the J call is doubtful. Germline CDR1 ENHRY, CDR2 SYGVKD. The CDR3 spans 13 residues. The CDR3 coding sequence is TGTGCCATCAGTGTCCAGCTGCCCTACGAGCAGTACTTC. Its translation: CAISVQLPYEQYF.

The rearrangement uses TRBV21-1 and TRBJ1-5; TRBD1 is the table's D call, not checked against the DNA. TRBV21-1 constitutes a pseudogene. The CDR3 covers 17 residues. The CDR3: CASSKEVMGEGHQPQHF. DNA for the CDR3: TGTGCCAGCAGCAAAGAAGTCATGGGCGAAGGCCATCAGCCCCAGCATTTT.

The rearrangement joins TRBV28 to TRBJ2-1; 9 bases line up with TRBD2. V dropped 6 bases and J dropped 6; count of bases not matched to a gene: 0. In germline, CDR1 is MDHEN, CDR2 SYDVKM. The CDR3 spans 12 residues. DNA of the CDR3: TGTGCCAGCAGACTAGCGGGCAATGAGCAGTTCTTC. Its translation: CASRLAGNEQFF.

V and J are TRBV27 and TRBJ1-4; 7 nucleotides line up with TRBD1. Germline assignment: CDR1 MNHEY and CDR2 SMNVEV (reference sequence). CDR3 length: 13 amino acids. Losses at the gene ends were 7 bases for V and 6 bases for J; bases not matched to a gene: 5. This chain's CDR3 is CASKDRVDEKLFF. CDR3 sequence (DNA): TGTGCCAGCAAAGACAGGGTAGATGAAAAACTGTTTTTT.

The V gene is TRBV13, the J gene TRBJ2-3, with D hard to call. The CDR3 is 14 amino acids. Germline CDR1 is PRHDT and CDR2 is FYEKMQ (reference sequence). Deletions cut 0 bases from V and 5 bases from J, with 9 bases between. CDR3 sequence: CASSLGRARDTQYF. CDR3 coding DNA: TGTGCCAGCAGCTTAGGACGGGCGAGAGATACGCAGTATTTT.

The V gene is TRBV9, the J gene TRBJ2-1, with 7 nucleotides matching TRBD1. Germline V lookup: CDR1 SGDLS, CDR2 YYNGEE. V lost 4 bases, J lost 4 bases, and 8 bases stayed unmatched. There are 15 residues in the CDR3. In DNA, the CDR3 is TGTGCCAGCAGCCAAGACAGGGCAGTGTACAATGAGCAGTTCTTC. This encodes CASSQDRAVYNEQFF.

The chain has TRBV7-2 and TRBJ2-1; TRBD2 agrees at 11 bases. CDR3 length equals 15 residues. After removal of 1 base from V and 8 bases from J, the junction contained 4 bases not matched to a gene. Germline CDR1 SGHTA, CDR2 FQGNSA. The DNA for the CDR3 is TGTGCCAGCAGCTTAGTCCTAGCGGGAGGTTATGAGCAGTTCTTC. Residues: CASSLVLAGGYEQFF.

The gene calls are TRBV20-1 and TRBJ2-5; D is ambiguous. CDR1 is DFQATT and CDR2 is SNEGSKA in the germline V gene (reference sequence). Trimming shortened V by 1 base and J by 2 bases, and 2 bases separated the two germline ends. This CDR3 has 11 residues. CDR3 sequence (DNA): TGCAGTGCTAGAGGGCAAGAGACCCAGTACTTC. Protein sequence: CSARGQETQYF.

This sequence joins TRBV29-1 and TRBJ2-2; 15 nucleotides align to TRBD2. V shed 1 base, J shed 7 bases, and the junction held 1 base outside the gene matches. This CDR3 region has 15 residues. Looked up from germline, CDR1 is SQVTM and CDR2 is ANQGSEA. CDR3 coding DNA: TGCAGCGTTGAAGGGACTAGCGGGGGGGGCGGGGAGCTGTTTTTT. As protein: CSVEGTSGGGGELFF.

As regards this clone: This specimen includes other DNA sequences encoding the same CDR3. The chain links TRBV7-2 to TRBJ2-7; D is possibly TRBD2 (7 bases). The V end was cut by 5 bases, the J end by 2 bases, with 13 bases between. CDR1 is SGHTA, CDR2 FQGNSA, per germline. The CDR3 has 14 residues. CDR3 in DNA: TGTGCCAGCAGCCCACAGGGAGGGACCTACGAGCAGTACTTC. Translation: CASSPQGGTYEQYF. Supplemented by reference TRBV7-2 and TRBJ2-7, the full variable domain reads GAGVSQSPSNKVTEKGKDVELRCDPISGHTALYWYRQSLGQGLEFLIYFQGNSAPDKSGLPSDRFSAERTGGSVSTLTIQRTQQEDSAVYLCASSPQGGTYEQYFGPGTRLTVT.

This clone has only a few counts. The CDR3 sequence: CASSILMGANYGYTF. In DNA form, the CDR3 reads TGTGCCAGTAGTATCCTTATGGGGGCTAACTATGGCTACACCTTC. The rearrangement links TRBV19 to TRBJ1-2, with a weak D call TRBD1 (5 bases). V gave up 3 bases and J gave up 0 bases, with 11 bases separating them. Looked up from germline, CDR1 is LNHDA and CDR2 is SQIVND (reference sequence). This CDR3 contains 15 residues.

This clone was observed once. The chain links TRBV28 to TRBJ1-2, with D perhaps TRBD1 (5 bases). V shed 5 bases and J shed 7 bases, with 20 bases lying between them. CDR3 length: 15 amino acids. Germline V gene sequence: CDR1 MDHEN, CDR2 SYDVKM. Here the CDR3 reads CASSQTQQGSSGYTF. CDR3 sequence (DNA): TGTGCCAGCAGTCAGACTCAGCAGGGATCCTCTGGCTACACCTTC.

The chain uses TRBV6-5 and TRBJ1-2, with D maybe TRBD1 (5 bases). The CDR3 is made up of 13 amino acids. Germline CDR1 MNHEY, CDR2 SVGAGI. Deletions cut 5 bases from V and 8 bases from J, with 15 bases between. The CDR3 region is CASSRDGRFGYTF. The CDR3 region has the DNA TGTGCCAGCAGTCGGGACGGCCGTTTCGGCTACACCTTC.

This rearrangement joins TRBV2 to TRBJ2-2, with D unclear. The V gene lost 2 bases and the J gene lost 6 bases, with 10 bases spanning the gap. Germline V CDR1 and CDR2: SNHLY, FYNNEI. The CDR3 spans 14 residues. The CDR3 nucleotides are TGTGCCAGCAGTGAAAGGGCCAGACCCGGGGAGCTGTTTTTT. It specifies CASSERARPGELFF. Full variable domain (remainder filled in from reference TRBV2 and TRBJ2-2): EPEVTQTPSHQVTQMGQEVILRCVPISNHLYFYWYRQILGQKVEFLVSFYNNEISEKSEIFDDQFSVERPDGSNFTLKIRSTKLEDSAMYFCASSERARPGELFFGEGSRLTVL.

The chain employs TRBV7-2 and TRBJ1-1; D is uncertain. Germline CDR1 SGHTA, CDR2 FQGNSA. Trimming took off 6 bases at V and 0 bases at J, with 8 bases between the two ends. This CDR3 has 13 amino acids. The CDR3 nucleotides read TGTGCCAGCAGTTCCTCCCTGAACACTGAAGCTTTCTTT. Amino acids: CASSSSLNTEAFF. The full variable domain, in which reference TRBV7-2 and TRBJ1-1 provide the parts outside the CDR3, is GAGVSQSPSNKVTEKGKDVELRCDPISGHTALYWYRQSLGQGLEFLIYFQGNSAPDKSGLPSDRFSAERTGGSVSTLTIQRTQQEDSAVYLCASSSSLNTEAFFGQGTRLTVV.

The chain has TRBV28 and TRBJ2-3, with 7 bases fitting TRBD2. The CDR3 covers 14 residues. V gave up 3 bases and J gave up 5 bases; unmatched junction bases: 5. Germline assignment: CDR1 MDHEN and CDR2 SYDVKM. The CDR3 protein is CASSFAGVIDTQYF. As DNA, the CDR3 is TGTGCCAGCAGTTTCGCGGGAGTGATAGATACGCAGTATTTT.

This clone has just a few counts. V and J are TRBV11-2 and TRBJ2-3; 8 nucleotides agree with TRBD1. The CDR3 has 17 amino acids. Looked up from germline, CDR1 is SGHAT and CDR2 is FQNNGV. The V and J ends lost 5 bases and 2 bases, in that order; junction bases with no gene match: 12. In DNA form, the CDR3 reads TGTGCCAGCAGCCCTTTTCAGGGGGCCACGGCCACAGATACGCAGTATTTT. Amino acids: CASSPFQGATATDTQYF.